This entry lists 10 T cell receptor beta chains sequenced from one sample in a study of response to subunit inactivated influenza vaccine. TCRdb used MiXCR to reprocess the RT-PCR reads, holding one entry per CDR3 protein. Of about 500,000 distinct CDR3 sequences listed, about 15% are singletons. The material was CD4+ T cells sorted from PBMCs, obtained 23 to 25 months after vaccination. The origin of the receptors is a man aged 50-75 years who received an inactivated influenza vaccine.

The chain has TRBV27 and TRBJ1-1, with TRBD1 as a possible D gene (5 bases). Deletions cut 4 bases from V and 6 bases from J, with 15 bases between. The CDR3 extends over 14 amino acids. Per germline, CDR1 MNHEY and CDR2 SMNVEV (reference sequence). The CDR3 DNA reads TGTGCCAGCAGTTATACTAACGGGGGGGCTGAAGCTTTCTTT. Its translation is CASSYTNGGAEAFF.

For the CDR3, the DNA is TGTGCCACCAGGGGACAGGGGGCGGGCGAGCAGTACTTC. Protein sequence: CATRGQGAGEQYF. The rearrangement links TRBV15 to TRBJ2-7; the match to TRBD1 covers 12 bases. Trimming cost V 6 bases and J 6 bases; bases outside gene matches: 3. The CDR3 length is 13 residues. The germline V gene has CDR1 LNHNV and CDR2 YYDKDF (reference sequence).

The rearrangement joins TRBV10-3 to TRBJ1-1; 8 bases align to TRBD1. The CDR3 is made up of 11 amino acids. Trimming removed 3 bases from V and 10 bases from J; junction bases left unmatched: 1. Germline V gene lookup returns CDR1 ENHRY and CDR2 SYGVKD. CDR3 protein: CAISDGQGAFF. The CDR3 bases are TGTGCCATCAGTGACGGACAGGGAGCTTTCTTT.

The chain uses TRBV20-1 and TRBJ2-1, with D unclear. The CDR3 has 16 residues. Germline CDR1 reads DFQATT; CDR2 reads SNEGSKA (reference sequence). Trimming pared 2 bases from V and 0 bases from J, leaving 14 bases between. CDR3 sequence reads: CSARSSTQSSYNEQFF. CDR3 nucleotide sequence: TGCAGTGCTAGATCCTCAACACAGAGCTCCTACAATGAGCAGTTCTTC.

DNA of the CDR3: TGTGCCAGCAGTTACCCCCAGGGGTCACCACCATACGAGCAGTACTTC. Translation: CASSYPQGSPPYEQYF. This rearrangement joins TRBV6-2 or TRBV6-3 to TRBJ2-7, with D possibly TRBD1 on 6 matching bases. The V and J ends lost 2 bases and 4 bases respectively, with 18 bases between them. CDR3 length: 16 residues. The V gene's germline CDR1 is MNHEY and CDR2 SVGEGT.

The chain is built from TRBV5-1 and TRBJ2-1, with 12 bases identical to TRBD2. The CDR3 spans 16 residues. Germline-derived CDR1 and CDR2 are SGHRS and YFSETQ. V lost 3 bases, J lost 6 bases, and 7 bases stayed unmatched. The CDR3 region has the DNA TGCGCCAGCAGCTCGAAGCTAGCGGGGGGGCGCAATGAGCAGTTCTTC. Translating it yields CASSSKLAGGRNEQFF.

The gene calls are TRBV20-1 and TRBJ2-1; possibly TRBD1 for D (5 bases). Per germline, CDR1 DFQATT and CDR2 SNEGSKA (reference sequence). V lost 0 bases, J lost 4 bases, and 7 bases lay in between. The CDR3 extends over 13 amino acids. CDR3 protein: CSARESGYNEQFF. For the CDR3, the DNA is TGCAGTGCTAGAGAATCAGGGTACAATGAGCAGTTCTTC.

The rearrangement uses TRBV12-3 or TRBV12-4 and TRBJ1-4; a weak D match, TRBD1 (5 bases). The V gene lost 1 base and the J gene lost 8 bases, with 8 bases spanning the gap. CDR3 length: 13 amino acids. The CDR3 spells CASSLGQPEKLFF. CDR3 DNA: TGTGCCAGCAGTTTAGGACAGCCGGAAAAACTGTTTTTT.

This clonotype was recorded at least ten times. V usage is TRBV2 and J usage is TRBJ2-4; D possibly uses TRBD1 or TRBD2 (6 bases each). Germline CDR1 SNHLY, CDR2 FYNNEI. This CDR3 has 13 amino acids. Trimming left V 4 bases short and J 8 bases short, with 12 bases between. CDR3 sequence reads: CASSGGAADIQYF. The CDR3 DNA sequence: TGTGCCAGCAGTGGGGGGGCAGCGGACATTCAGTACTTC.

The chain is built from TRBV6-5 and TRBJ2-1; 11 bases map to TRBD2. J gave up 2 bases and V 3 bases, and 6 bases lay outside the gene matches. Per germline, CDR1 MNHEY and CDR2 SVGAGI. CDR3 length equals 17 residues. CDR3 sequence: CASSYSGTSGPYNEQFF. The CDR3 coding sequence is TGTGCCAGCAGTTATTCAGGGACTAGCGGTCCCTACAATGAGCAGTTCTTC.